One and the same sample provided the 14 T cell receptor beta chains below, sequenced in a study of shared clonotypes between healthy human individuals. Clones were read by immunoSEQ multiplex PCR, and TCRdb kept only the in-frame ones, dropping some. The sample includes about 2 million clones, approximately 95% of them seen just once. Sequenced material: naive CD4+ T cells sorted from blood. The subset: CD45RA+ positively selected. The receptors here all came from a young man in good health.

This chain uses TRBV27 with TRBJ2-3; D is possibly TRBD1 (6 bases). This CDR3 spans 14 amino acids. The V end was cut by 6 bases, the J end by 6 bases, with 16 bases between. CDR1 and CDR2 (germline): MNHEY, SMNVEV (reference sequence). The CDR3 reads CASRAGTLGDTQYF. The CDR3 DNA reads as TGTGCCAGCAGAGCCGGGACACTGGGTGATACGCAGTATTTT.

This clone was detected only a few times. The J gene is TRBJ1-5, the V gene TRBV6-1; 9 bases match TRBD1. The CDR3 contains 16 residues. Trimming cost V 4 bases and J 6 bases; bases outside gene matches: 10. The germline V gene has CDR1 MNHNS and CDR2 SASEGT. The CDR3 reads CASSGNDRGSSQPQHF. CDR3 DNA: TGTGCCAGCAGTGGGAACGACAGGGGGAGTTCTCAGCCCCAGCATTTT.

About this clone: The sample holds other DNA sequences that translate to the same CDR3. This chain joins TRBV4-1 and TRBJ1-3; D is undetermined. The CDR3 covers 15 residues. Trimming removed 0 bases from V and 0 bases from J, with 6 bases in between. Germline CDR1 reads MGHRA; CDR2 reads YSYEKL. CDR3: CASSQDRSSGNTIYF. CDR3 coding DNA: TGCGCCAGCAGCCAAGACAGGAGCTCTGGAAACACCATATATTTT.

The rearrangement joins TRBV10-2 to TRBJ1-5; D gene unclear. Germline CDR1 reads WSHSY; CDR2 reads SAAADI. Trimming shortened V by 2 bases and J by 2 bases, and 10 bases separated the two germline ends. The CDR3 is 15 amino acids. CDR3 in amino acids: CASSEGGRGNQPQHF. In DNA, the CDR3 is TGCGCCAGCAGTGAGGGAGGACGGGGCAATCAGCCCCAGCATTTT.

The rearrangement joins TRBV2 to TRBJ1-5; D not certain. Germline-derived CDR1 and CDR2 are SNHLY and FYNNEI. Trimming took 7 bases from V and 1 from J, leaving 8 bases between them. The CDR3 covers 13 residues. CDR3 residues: CASTPFSNQPQHF. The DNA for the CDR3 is TGTGCCAGCACCCCATTCAGCAATCAGCCCCAGCATTTT.

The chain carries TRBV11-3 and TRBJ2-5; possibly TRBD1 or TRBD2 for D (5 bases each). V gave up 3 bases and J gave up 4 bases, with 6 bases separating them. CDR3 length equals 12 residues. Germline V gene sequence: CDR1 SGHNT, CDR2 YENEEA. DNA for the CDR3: TGTGCCAGCAGCTTTGGGGGAGAGACCCAGTACTTC. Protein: CASSFGGETQYF. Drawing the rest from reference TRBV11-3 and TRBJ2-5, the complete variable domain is EAGVVQSPRYKIIEKKQPVAFWCNPISGHNTLYWYLQNLGQGPELLIRYENEEAVDDSQLPKDRFSAERLKGVDSTLKIQPAELGDSAVYLCASSFGGETQYFGPGTRLLVL.

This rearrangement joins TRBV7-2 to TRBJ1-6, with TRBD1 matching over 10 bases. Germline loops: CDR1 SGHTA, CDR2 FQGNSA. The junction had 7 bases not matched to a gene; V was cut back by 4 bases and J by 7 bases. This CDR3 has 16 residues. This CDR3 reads CASSSGQGGMNSPLHF. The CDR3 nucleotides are TGTGCCAGCAGCTCCGGACAGGGGGGAATGAATTCACCCCTCCACTTT.

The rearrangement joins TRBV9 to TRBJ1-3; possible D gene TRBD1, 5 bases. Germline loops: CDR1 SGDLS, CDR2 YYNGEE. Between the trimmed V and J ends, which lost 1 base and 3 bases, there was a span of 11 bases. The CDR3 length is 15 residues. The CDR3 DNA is TGTGCCAGCAGCGTAACGGGACTGCTTGGAAACACCATATATTTT. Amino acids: CASSVTGLLGNTIYF.

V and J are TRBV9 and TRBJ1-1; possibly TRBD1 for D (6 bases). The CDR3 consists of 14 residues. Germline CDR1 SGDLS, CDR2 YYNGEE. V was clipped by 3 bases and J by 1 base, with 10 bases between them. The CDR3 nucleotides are TGTGCCAGCAGCGCTTTGGGACAGAACACTGAAGCTTTCTTT. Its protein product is CASSALGQNTEAFF.

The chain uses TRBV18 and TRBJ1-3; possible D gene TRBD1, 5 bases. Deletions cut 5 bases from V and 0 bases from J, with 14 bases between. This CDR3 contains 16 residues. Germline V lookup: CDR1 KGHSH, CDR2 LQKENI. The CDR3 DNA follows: TGTGCCAGCTCAGCCGGGACTCCTGGCTCTGGAAACACCATATATTTT. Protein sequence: CASSAGTPGSGNTIYF.

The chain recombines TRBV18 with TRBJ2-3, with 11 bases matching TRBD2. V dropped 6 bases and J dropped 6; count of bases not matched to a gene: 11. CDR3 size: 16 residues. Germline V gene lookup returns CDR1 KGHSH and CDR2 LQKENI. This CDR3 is CASSPRPGLAADTQYF. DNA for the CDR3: TGTGCCAGCTCCCCGCGCCCGGGACTAGCGGCCGATACGCAGTATTTT.

The DNA of the CDR3 is TGCGCCAGGGAACCGACAGGGGCGGTGGAGCAGTACTTC. Translation gives CAREPTGAVEQYF. The rearrangement links TRBV10-2 to TRBJ2-7; TRBD1 aligns across 8 bases. Unmatched junction bases numbered 11, after V lost 9 bases and J lost 7 bases. CDR1 and CDR2 (germline): WSHSY, SAAADI. There are 13 residues in the CDR3.

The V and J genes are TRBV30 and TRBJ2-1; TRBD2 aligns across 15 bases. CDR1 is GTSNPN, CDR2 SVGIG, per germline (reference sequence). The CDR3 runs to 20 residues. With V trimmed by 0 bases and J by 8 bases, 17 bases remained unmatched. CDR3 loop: CAWSVLRTSGRAHGGHEQFF. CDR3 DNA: TGTGCCTGGAGTGTACTTAGGACTAGCGGGAGGGCGCACGGTGGCCATGAGCAGTTCTTC.

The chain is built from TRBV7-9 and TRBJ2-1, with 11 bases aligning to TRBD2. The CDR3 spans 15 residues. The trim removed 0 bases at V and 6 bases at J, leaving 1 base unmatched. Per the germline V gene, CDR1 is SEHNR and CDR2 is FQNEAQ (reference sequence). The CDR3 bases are TGTGCCAGCAGCTTAGCACTAGCGGGAGTCAATGAGCAGTTCTTC. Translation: CASSLALAGVNEQFF.